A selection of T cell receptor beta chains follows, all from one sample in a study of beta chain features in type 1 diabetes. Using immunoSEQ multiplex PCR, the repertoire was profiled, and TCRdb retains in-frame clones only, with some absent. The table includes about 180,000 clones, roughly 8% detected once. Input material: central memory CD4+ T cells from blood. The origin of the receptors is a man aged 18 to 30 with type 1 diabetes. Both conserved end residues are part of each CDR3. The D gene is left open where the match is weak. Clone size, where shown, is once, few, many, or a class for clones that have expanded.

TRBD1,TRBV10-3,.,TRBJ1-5,TGTGCCATCAGTGACACCCGGGACAGGCTAAGCAATCAGCCCCAGCATTTT,CAISDTRDRLSNQPQHF
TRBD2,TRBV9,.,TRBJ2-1,TGTGCCAGCAGCGTTGGGACTACCCGGGATGAGCAGTTCTTC,CASSVGTTRDEQFF
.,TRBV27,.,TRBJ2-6,TGTGCCAGAAAATTACCGACAGATTTCTCTGGGGCCAACGTCCTGACTTTC,CARKLPTDFSGANVLTF
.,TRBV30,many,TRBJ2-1,TGTGCCTGCTGGCGGGGATACAATGAGCAGTTCTTC,CACWRGYNEQFF
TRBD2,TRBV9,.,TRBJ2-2,TGTGCCAGCAGCCGCGGGGGGACTGACACCGGGGAGCTGTTTTTT,CASSRGGTDTGELFF
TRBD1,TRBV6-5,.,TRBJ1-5,TGTGCCAGCAGGAAAACAGGGGGCAATCAGCCCCAGCATTTT,CASRKTGGNQPQHF
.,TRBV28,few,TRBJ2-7,TGTGCCAGCAGTTTATCCGGGGGAGCGGGCGGGTACGAGCAGTACTTC,CASSLSGGAGGYEQYF
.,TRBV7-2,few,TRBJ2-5,TGTGCCAGCAGCTTAGGGACAGCAAGAAACCAGTACTTC,CASSLGTARNQYF
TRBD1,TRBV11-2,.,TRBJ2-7,TGTGCCAGCAGCCGCGCGAGAGGACAGGGAACCTACGAGCAGTACTTC,CASSRARGQGTYEQYF
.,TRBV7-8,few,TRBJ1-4,TGTGCCAGCAGCCGAGGGGGGGCTGATAATGAAAAACTGTTTTTT,CASSRGGADNEKLFF
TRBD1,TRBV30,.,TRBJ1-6,TGTGCCTGTCCGGGACAGATTAATTCACCCCTCCACTTT,CACPGQINSPLHF
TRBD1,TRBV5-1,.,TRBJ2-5,TGCGCCAGCAGAACCGGGACAGGGGGGGAGACCCAGTACTTC,CASRTGTGGETQYF
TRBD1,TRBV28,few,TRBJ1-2,TGTGCCAGCAGCACAGGGGGTTTGGGCTATGGCTACACCTTC,CASSTGGLGYGYTF
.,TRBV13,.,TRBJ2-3,TGTGCCAGCAGCTTAGCCGGGGGAGATACGCAGTATTTT,CASSLAGGDTQYF
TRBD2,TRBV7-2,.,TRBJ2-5,TGTGCCAGCAGCGGACCCCTAGCGGGGGCATCGGAGACCCAGTACTTC,CASSGPLAGASETQYF